Below are 25 T cell receptor beta chains sequenced from a single sample in a study of T cells in Graves' hyperthyroidism and ophthalmopathy. RNA transcripts gave rise to amplified TCR beta CDR3 regions. During a first-round RT-PCR of the TCR CDR3, the HTBI primer set was used. Each CDR3 protein is one row after TCRdb ran MiXCR on the multiplex PCR reads. Here the sample spans 300,000 to 450,000 distinct CDR3 sequences, 15% to 18% being singletons. Sequenced sample: blood. The receptors derive from a woman in her late teens or twenties with Graves' hyperthyroidism that later progressed to Graves' ophthalmopathy.

This clonotype was detected ten times or more. The chain joins TRBV7-3 to TRBJ2-3; TRBD1 matches at 10 bases. This CDR3 contains 16 residues. CDR1 is SGHTA, CDR2 FQGTGA, per germline. J was trimmed by 4 bases and V by 4 bases; bases with no gene match: 8. The CDR3 spells CASSSPGQGTADTQYF. CDR3 in DNA: TGTGCCAGCAGCTCTCCGGGACAGGGGACAGCAGATACGCAGTATTTT.

The genes are TRBV20-1 and TRBJ1-2; 10 bases are a match to TRBD1. The germline gives CDR1 DFQATT, CDR2 SNEGSKA (reference sequence). Trimming cost V 5 bases and J 2 bases; bases outside gene matches: 8. The length of the CDR3 is 15 residues. The DNA of the CDR3 is TGCAGTGCTCGACCGCGACAGGGGGCGAACTATGGCTACACCTTC. This codes for CSARPRQGANYGYTF.

This clonotype was picked up many times. The chain uses TRBV5-6 and TRBJ2-2; possible D gene TRBD2, 7 bases. This CDR3 has 14 amino acids. V lost 7 bases, J lost 4 bases, and 14 bases lay in between. The V gene's germline CDR1 is SGHDT and CDR2 YYEEEE. Written as DNA, the CDR3 is TGTGCCAGCCTTCACGGGGGGCCCACCGGGGAGCTGTTTTTT. It codes for CASLHGGPTGELFF.

The rearrangement links TRBV3-1 to TRBJ2-2; 9 nucleotides match TRBD1. The CDR3 loop spans 14 amino acids. Germline CDR1 reads LGHDT; CDR2 reads YNNKEL (reference sequence). V lost 5 bases, J lost 8 bases, and 6 bases stayed unmatched. The CDR3 is CASSTGQGSGELFF. DNA for the CDR3: TGTGCCAGCAGCACCGGACAGGGGTCGGGGGAGCTGTTTTTT.

This clonotype was seen only a few times. The genes are TRBV7-9 and TRBJ2-3; D remains unclear. Germline CDR1 SEHNR, CDR2 FQNEAQ (reference sequence). The CDR3 totals 13 residues. DNA of the CDR3: TGTGTCAACGGCGGAGACAGCACAGATACGCAGTATTTT. Encoded protein: CVNGGDSTDTQYF.

This clonotype has just a few counts. This sequence joins TRBV27 and TRBJ2-5, with D possibly TRBD2 on 5 matching bases. There are 14 residues in the CDR3. The germline V gene encodes CDR1 MNHEY and CDR2 SMNVEV (reference sequence). V was shortened by 5 bases and J by 3 bases, with 13 bases between the two germline ends. CDR3 nucleotides: TGTGCCAGCAGTAGACCGGGAATTAAAGAGACCCAGTACTTC. Protein: CASSRPGIKETQYF.

This clonotype was counted ten times or more. The CDR3 is CASSSGTGRREQYF. CDR3 nucleotide sequence: TGTGCCAGCAGCTCCGGGACAGGGCGTCGCGAGCAGTACTTC. The chain joins TRBV13 to TRBJ2-7, with 9 bases aligning to TRBD1. Trimming removed 4 bases from V and 6 bases from J; junction bases left unmatched: 7. In germline, CDR1 is PRHDT, CDR2 FYEKMQ (reference sequence). The CDR3 loop spans 14 amino acids.

In its sample, this clonotype was seen many times. The rearrangement links TRBV6-2 or TRBV6-3 to TRBJ2-2, with D unresolved. This CDR3 has 11 amino acids. Trimming cost V 3 bases and J 7 bases, with 3 bases left between them. Germline CDR1 MNHEY, CDR2 SVGEGT. The CDR3 here is CASSYGGELFF. The CDR3 bases are TGTGCCAGCAGTTATGGCGGGGAGCTGTTTTTT.

This clonotype was counted ten times or more. This sequence joins TRBV30 and TRBJ1-2; D perhaps matches TRBD1 (5 bases). The CDR3 covers 14 residues. Germline loops: CDR1 GTSNPN, CDR2 SVGIG (reference sequence). V shed 0 bases and J shed 8 bases, with 16 bases lying between them. The CDR3 DNA reads TGTGCCTGGAGTGTAGGGGTGACCGAGAGCGGCTACACCTTC. Translated: CAWSVGVTESGYTF.

The V and J genes are TRBV5-1 and TRBJ2-1; D not certain. The CDR3 contains 12 residues. Germline CDR1 is SGHRS and CDR2 is YFSETQ. Trimming took off 0 bases at V and 10 bases at J, with 8 bases between the two ends. CDR3 sequence (DNA): TGCGCCAGCAGCTTGGACCGTGTAGAGCAGTTCTTC. Translation: CASSLDRVEQFF.

This clonotype was counted a few times. The chain is built from TRBV3-1 and TRBJ2-4, with 7 nucleotides matching TRBD1. The CDR3 contains 14 residues. Trimming removed 11 bases from V and 0 bases from J; junction bases left unmatched: 7. The V gene's germline CDR1 is LGHDT and CDR2 YNNKEL (reference sequence). This CDR3 reads CAVGQALAKNIQYF. In DNA, the CDR3 is TGTGCCGTTGGACAGGCCTTAGCCAAAAACATTCAGTACTTC.

This clonotype was detected many times. The chain couples TRBV20-1 to TRBJ2-3; 7 bases agree with TRBD2. CDR1 DFQATT and CDR2 SNEGSKA come from the germline V gene (reference sequence). This CDR3 spans 15 amino acids. V was pared by 6 bases and J by 4 bases, with 13 bases of the junction left unmatched. The CDR3 coding sequence is TGCAGTGCATCTAGAGGAGCGGGATCATCAGATACGCAGTATTTT. Translating it yields CSASRGAGSSDTQYF.

This clonotype was detected only a few times. The V call is TRBV20-1, the J call TRBJ2-5; 7 positions agree with TRBD1. The CDR3 has 13 residues. Germline V CDR1 and CDR2: DFQATT, SNEGSKA (reference sequence). J was trimmed by 2 bases and V by 3 bases; bases with no gene match: 3. The CDR3 loop is CSARDRIQETQYF. DNA of the CDR3: TGCAGTGCTAGGGACAGGATTCAAGAGACCCAGTACTTC.

The genes are TRBV28 and TRBJ2-7; D is possibly TRBD1 (6 bases). The germline V gene has CDR1 MDHEN and CDR2 SYDVKM. The CDR3 loop spans 14 amino acids. Trimming removed 5 bases at V and 3 bases at J, with 14 bases between. CDR3 DNA: TGTGCCAGCAGTCCCGGGACACTCAACTACGAGCAGTACTTC. Protein sequence: CASSPGTLNYEQYF.

This clonotype was detected only a few times. The chain couples TRBV19 to TRBJ2-5; 9 bases fit TRBD2. This CDR3 has 15 amino acids. The germline V gene encodes CDR1 LNHDA and CDR2 SQIVND (reference sequence). Trimming cost V 0 bases and J 2 bases; bases outside gene matches: 1. This CDR3 is CASSIDAGGQETQYF. The CDR3, as DNA: TGTGCCAGTAGTATAGATGCGGGAGGGCAAGAGACCCAGTACTTC.

This clonotype was counted only a few times. Just one base apart from a much larger clone, this may be a read error. J is TRBJ1-2 and V is TRBV10-3; D gene uncertain. The CDR3 totals 15 residues. CDR1 is ENHRY and CDR2 is SYGVKD in the germline V gene. CDR3 nucleotides: TGTGCCATCAGTGAATCAGGACCCGCTAACTGTGGCTACACCTTC. Protein product: CAISESGPANCGYTF.

This clonotype was observed at least ten times. The rearrangement uses TRBV6-5 and TRBJ1-2; the D is unclear. The CDR3 is 15 residues long. Between the trimmed V and J ends, which lost 0 bases and 1 base, there was a span of 9 bases. CDR1 MNHEY and CDR2 SVGAGI come from the germline V gene. This CDR3 is CASSYSSEVNYGYTF. CDR3 coding DNA: TGTGCCAGCAGTTACTCGTCCGAAGTTAACTATGGCTACACCTTC.

This clonotype was seen more than once but under ten times. This rearrangement joins TRBV9 to TRBJ2-3; TRBD2 aligns across 7 bases. Per germline, CDR1 SGDLS and CDR2 YYNGEE. The junction had 11 bases not matched to a gene; V was cut back by 4 bases and J by 3 bases. The length of the CDR3 is 16 residues. CDR3 nucleotide sequence: TGTGCCAGCAGCTCCAGATGGGGAGGGCCGACAGATACGCAGTATTTT. Protein product: CASSSRWGGPTDTQYF.

Many counts were recorded for this clonotype. The CDR3 loop is CSARTSGSYNEQFF. CDR3 DNA sequence: TGCAGTGCGAGGACTAGCGGGAGCTACAATGAGCAGTTCTTC. This chain links TRBV20-1 with TRBJ2-1, with 13 positions matching TRBD2. V trimming: 6 bases; J trimming: 3 bases; junction bases outside the gene matches: 2. Germline-derived CDR1 and CDR2 are DFQATT and SNEGSKA (reference sequence). The CDR3 is 14 amino acids.

As concerns this clonotype: Because the CDR3's place on the DNA is in doubt, the DNA is left out and the CDR3 is given as listed by TCRdb. The CDR3 reads CASILGGDMNTEAFF. V and J are TRBV9 and TRBJ1-1; the table's D call TRBD1 went unverified against the DNA. Germline V gene data show CDR1 as SGDLS and CDR2 as YYNGEE. The CDR3 length is 15 residues, termini included.

This clonotype was counted at least ten times. V usage is TRBV5-1 and J usage is TRBJ2-2; D might be TRBD1 or TRBD2, each matching 5 bases. Germline values: CDR1 SGHRS, CDR2 YFSETQ. V dropped 4 bases and J dropped 4 bases, with 17 bases sitting between them. This CDR3 contains 16 residues. The CDR3 DNA is TGCGCCAGCAGCCGGGACGGCCGGGCGAGCACCGGGGAGCTGTTTTTT. Protein sequence: CASSRDGRASTGELFF.

This clonotype was seen a handful of times. The chain is built from TRBV20-1 and TRBJ2-1; TRBD2 matches 9 bases. V dropped 3 bases and J dropped 4; count of bases not matched to a gene: 10. This CDR3 region has 16 residues. CDR1 DFQATT and CDR2 SNEGSKA come from the germline V gene (reference sequence). In nucleotides, the CDR3 is TGCAGTGCTAGGGTTATTAGCGGGAGAGATTACAATGAGCAGTTCTTC. Translating gives CSARVISGRDYNEQFF.

The chain has TRBV19 and TRBJ2-7, with 10 bases matching TRBD2. Germline V gene data show CDR1 as LNHDA and CDR2 as SQIVND (reference sequence). Trimming at V came to 4 bases and at J to 5 bases, leaving 8 bases not matched to a gene. The CDR3 sequence is 15 residues long. The CDR3 sequence: CASSKPTSGIHEQYF. The CDR3 DNA reads TGTGCCAGTAGTAAACCAACTAGCGGGATCCACGAGCAGTACTTC.

This clonotype was recorded many times. The rearrangement uses TRBV28 and TRBJ2-5, with a weak D call TRBD1 (5 bases). The germline V and J ends were trimmed by 8 bases and 4 bases, with 8 bases remaining between them. CDR1 and CDR2 from the germline V gene are MDHEN and SYDVKM. The CDR3 length is 11 residues. The chain's CDR3 is CASGQGETQYF. CDR3 nucleotides: TGTGCCAGCGGGCAGGGAGAGACCCAGTACTTC. Full variable domain (rest looked up from reference TRBV28 and TRBJ2-5): DVKVTQSSRYLVKRTGEKVFLECVQDMDHENMFWYRQDPGLGLRLIYFSYDVKMKEKGDIPEGYSVSREKKERFSLILESASTNQTSMYLCASGQGETQYFGPGTRLLVL.

In regard to this clonotype: A much larger clone differs from this one at a single base, so this may be a read error. V is TRBV9 and J is TRBJ1-4, with unresolved D. The V gene lost 0 bases and the J gene lost 4 bases, with 4 bases spanning the gap. This CDR3 comprises 13 residues. CDR1 and CDR2 from the germline V gene are SGDLS and YYNGEE. CDR3 in DNA: TGTGCCAGCAGCGTAGACGGTAATGAAAAACTGTTTTTT. It encodes CASSVDGNEKLFF.